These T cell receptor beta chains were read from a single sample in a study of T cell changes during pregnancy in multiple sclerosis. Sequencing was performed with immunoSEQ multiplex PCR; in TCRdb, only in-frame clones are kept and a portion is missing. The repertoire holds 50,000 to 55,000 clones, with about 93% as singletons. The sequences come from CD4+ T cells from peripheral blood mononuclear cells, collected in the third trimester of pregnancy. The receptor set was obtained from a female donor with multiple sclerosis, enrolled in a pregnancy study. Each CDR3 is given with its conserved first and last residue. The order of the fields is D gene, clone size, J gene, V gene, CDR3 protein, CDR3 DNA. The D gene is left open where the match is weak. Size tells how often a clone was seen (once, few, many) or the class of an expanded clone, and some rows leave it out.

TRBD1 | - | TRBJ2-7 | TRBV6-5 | CASSSPTGRHEQYF | TGTGCCAGCAGTTCGCCGACAGGGCGCCACGAGCAGTACTTC
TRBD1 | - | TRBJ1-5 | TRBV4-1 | CASSQPLGQASNQPQHF | TGCGCCAGCAGCCAACCACTGGGACAGGCGAGCAATCAGCCCCAGCATTTT
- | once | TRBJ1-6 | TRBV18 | CASSLGTTSTNSPLHF | TGTGCCAGCTCACTCGGGACAACCTCCACCAATTCACCCCTCCACTTT
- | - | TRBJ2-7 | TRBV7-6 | CASSYPGAYEQYF | TGTGCCAGCAGCTACCCAGGGGCCTACGAGCAGTACTTC
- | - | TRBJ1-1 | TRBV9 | CASSVGSRLDGTEAFF | TGTGCCAGCAGCGTAGGATCTCGGCTAGACGGCACTGAAGCTTTCTTT
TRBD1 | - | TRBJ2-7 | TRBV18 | CASSQETGGEQYF | TGTGCCAGCTCCCAAGAGACAGGGGGCGAGCAGTACTTC
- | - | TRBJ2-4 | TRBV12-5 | CASGLTTPLGAKNIQYF | TGTGCTAGTGGTCTTACGACTCCTCTTGGGGCCAAAAACATTCAGTACTTC
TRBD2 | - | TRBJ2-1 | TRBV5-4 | CASEIGGTLKGYNEQFF | TGTGCCAGCGAGATCGGGGGGACCCTCAAAGGGTACAATGAGCAGTTCTTC
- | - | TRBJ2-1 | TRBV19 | CATSGLPGNEQFF | TGTGCCACTTCGGGACTCCCCGGCAATGAGCAGTTCTTC
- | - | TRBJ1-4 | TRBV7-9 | CASSPLGGDYEKLFF | TGTGCCAGCAGCCCACTAGGTGGGGACTATGAAAAACTGTTTTTT
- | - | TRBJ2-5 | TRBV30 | CAWSPENGETQYF | TGTGCCTGGAGTCCCGAGAATGGAGAGACCCAGTACTTC
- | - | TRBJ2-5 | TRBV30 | CAWSISGETQYF | TGTGCCTGGAGCATCTCGGGGGAGACCCAGTACTTC
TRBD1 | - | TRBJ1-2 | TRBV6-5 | CASSSWTGNGYTF | TGTGCCAGCAGTTCGTGGACAGGGAATGGCTACACCTTC
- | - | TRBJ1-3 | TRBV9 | CASSVGREGTGNTIYF | TGTGCCAGCAGCGTAGGCAGGGAGGGTACTGGAAACACCATATATTTT
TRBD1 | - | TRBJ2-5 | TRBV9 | CASSVDPGGQETQYF | TGTGCCAGCAGCGTAGACCCAGGGGGCCAAGAGACCCAGTACTTC
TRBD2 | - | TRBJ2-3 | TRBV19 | CASSATLAGRGTQYF | TGTGCCAGTAGTGCCACTCTAGCGGGGAGGGGTACGCAGTATTTT
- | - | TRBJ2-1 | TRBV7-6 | CASSRISYNEQFF | TGTGCCAGCAGCCGTATCTCCTACAATGAGCAGTTCTTC
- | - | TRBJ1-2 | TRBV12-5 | CASGEPPGSGYTF | TGTGCTAGTGGTGAACCCCCCGGGTCTGGCTACACCTTC
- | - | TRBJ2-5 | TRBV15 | CATSRERGQETQYF | TGTGCCACCAGCAGAGAGCGGGGCCAAGAGACCCAGTACTTC
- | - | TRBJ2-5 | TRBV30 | CAWSVGGAIQETQYF | TGTGCCTGGAGTGTGGGCGGGGCAATCCAAGAGACCCAGTACTTC
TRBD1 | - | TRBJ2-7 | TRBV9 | CASSVATGDYEQYF | TGTGCCAGCAGCGTAGCTACAGGGGACTACGAGCAGTACTTC
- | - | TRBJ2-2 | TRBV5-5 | CASSLGIHTGELFF | TGTGCCAGCAGCCTCGGGATTCACACCGGGGAGCTGTTTTTT
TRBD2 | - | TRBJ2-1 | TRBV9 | CASSAGGTSGHEQFF | TGTGCCAGCAGCGCCGGAGGGACTAGCGGACATGAGCAGTTCTTC
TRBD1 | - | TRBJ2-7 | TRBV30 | CAWSVRQGVYPGEQYF | TGTGCCTGGAGTGTACGACAGGGGGTCTACCCCGGCGAGCAGTACTTC
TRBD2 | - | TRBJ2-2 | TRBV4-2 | CASSQAFGRGDTGELFF | TGTGCCAGCAGCCAAGCATTTGGGAGGGGTGACACCGGGGAGCTGTTTTTT
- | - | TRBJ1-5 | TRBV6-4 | CASSEGGGNQPQHF | TGTGCCAGCAGTGAGGGGGGTGGGAATCAGCCCCAGCATTTT
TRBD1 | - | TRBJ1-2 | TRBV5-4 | CASSPGGNYGYTF | TGTGCCAGCAGCCCAGGGGGGAACTATGGCTACACCTTC
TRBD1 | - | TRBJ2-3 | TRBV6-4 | CASSLGTGITDTQYF | TGTGCCAGCAGTCTTGGGACAGGGATCACAGATACGCAGTATTTT
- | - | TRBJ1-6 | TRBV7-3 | CASSSDSAVVSPLHF | TGTGCCAGCAGCTCAGACAGCGCGGTCGTTTCACCCCTCCACTTT
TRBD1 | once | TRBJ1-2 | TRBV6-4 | CATVQGAYYGYTF | TGTGCCACCGTACAGGGGGCGTACTATGGCTACACCTTC
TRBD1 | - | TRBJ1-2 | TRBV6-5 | CASSRTGSYGYTF | TGTGCCAGCAGTCGGACAGGGAGCTATGGCTACACCTTC
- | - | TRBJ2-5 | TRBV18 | CASSPPAGQGMTQYF | TGTGCCAGCTCACCTCCCGCGGGGCAGGGTATGACCCAGTACTTC
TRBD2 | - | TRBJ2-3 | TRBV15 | CATSRGVTDTQYF | TGTGCCACCAGTCGGGGGGTAACAGATACGCAGTATTTT
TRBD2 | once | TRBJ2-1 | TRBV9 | CASSLLGAGNNEQFF | TGTGCCAGCAGCCTCCTAGGAGCGGGGAACAATGAGCAGTTCTTC
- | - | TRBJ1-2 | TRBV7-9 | CASSLLGDGYTF | TGTGCCAGCAGCTTACTAGGGGATGGCTACACCTTC
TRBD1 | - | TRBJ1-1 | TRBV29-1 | CSVEGTGDQRTEAFF | TGCAGCGTTGAAGGGACAGGGGATCAGCGTACTGAAGCTTTCTTT
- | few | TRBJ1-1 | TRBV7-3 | CASSYSRGTEAFF | TGTGCCAGCAGCTACTCGCGGGGGACTGAAGCTTTCTTT
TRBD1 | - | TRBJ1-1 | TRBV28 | CATTGGEAFF | TGTGCCACCACAGGGGGTGAAGCTTTCTTT
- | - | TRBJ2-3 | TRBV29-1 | CSVEATPSDTQYF | TGCAGCGTTGAGGCCACCCCCTCAGATACGCAGTATTTT
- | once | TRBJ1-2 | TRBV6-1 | CASSELGYTF | TGTGCCAGCAGTGAACTGGGCTACACCTTC
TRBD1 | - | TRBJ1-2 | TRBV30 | CAWSEDRGEYGYTF | TGTGCCTGGAGTGAGGACAGGGGTGAATATGGCTACACCTTC
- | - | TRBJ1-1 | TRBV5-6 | CASSGGYNTEAFF | TGTGCCAGCAGCGGGGGCTACAACACTGAAGCTTTCTTT
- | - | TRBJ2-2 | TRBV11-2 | CASSLVSAGELFF | TGTGCCAGCAGCTTAGTTTCGGCCGGGGAGCTGTTTTTT
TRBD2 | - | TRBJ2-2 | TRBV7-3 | CASSSTSGGQNTGELFF | TGTGCCAGCAGCTCGACTAGCGGGGGGCAGAACACCGGGGAGCTGTTTTTT
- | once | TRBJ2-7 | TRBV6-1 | CASSEGQAYEQYF | TGTGCCAGCAGTGAGGGACAAGCCTACGAGCAGTACTTC
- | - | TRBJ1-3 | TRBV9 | CASSVVPGNTIYF | TGTGCCAGCAGCGTAGTTCCGGGAAACACCATATATTTT
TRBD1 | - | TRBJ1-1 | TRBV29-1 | CSGQGTTEAFF | TGCAGCGGACAGGGAACCACTGAAGCTTTCTTT
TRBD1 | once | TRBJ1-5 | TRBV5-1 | CASSLTGDNQPQHF | TGCGCCAGCAGCCTAACAGGGGACAATCAGCCCCAGCATTTT
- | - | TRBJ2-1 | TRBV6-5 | CASSRGQPYNEQFF | TGTGCCAGCAGCCGCGGACAACCCTACAATGAGCAGTTCTTC